This T cell receptor beta chain was sequenced during a study of blood T cells in healthy people across ages (dated by TCRdb to between 2014 and 2017). Notes on the research overall: In model experiments, template switching captured roughly one uniquely barcoded TCR beta cDNA molecule for every two T cells. The study measured age-related changes in TCR beta repertoire diversity using deep sequencing normalized with unique cDNA molecular identifiers. The donors were divided into four age groups: young (average around 15 years), middle-aged (over 35), aged (approximately 59) and long-lived (roughly 82). To avoid experimental bias, donors of different ages were randomly spread across the sequencing lanes. For two donors (one aged 18 to 29 and one aged 80 or older), the study analyzed two additional independent replicas of 1 million unique cDNA reads from the same blood draw. The paper's findings and limits, for the study overall: Compared with the aged group, more naive CD4+ T cells, fewer expanded clones and increased TCR diversity were shown by the long-lived group, suggesting age selection. Donor CMV infection status was unknown, potentially confounding age-related changes in expanded clonotypes. There was a strong correlation between observed TCR beta diversity and the percentage of naive T cells measured by flow cytometry. As age increased, observed TCR beta diversity per million T cells dropped in a roughly linear way, and a significant reduction was already evident by age around 41. Estimates of total diversity based on one million sequenced T cells were regarded as lower bounds and as underestimates. Since profiling was done on bulk unsorted PBMCs, naive and antigen-experienced compartments could not be conclusively compared.

Systemically healthy Caucasian individuals from Russia, some 40 in total and aged roughly 6 to 90 years, were included as donors. Ten milliliters of peripheral blood were drawn from each donor into EDTA-treated Vacutainer tubes. Ficoll-Paque density-gradient centrifugation was used to isolate PBMCs, with at least 7 million per sample. Trizol reagent was used to extract total RNA from the PBMCs, yielding at least 5.5 micrograms per sample. The percentages of naive CD45RAhigh/CD27high T cells were determined by flow cytometry on a PBMC aliquot from every donor. Libraries came from 5' RACE. The second PCR ran for roughly 7 to 11 cycles and used a J-beta primer mix along with a sample-barcoded 5' primer. A unique molecular identifier was introduced onto each TCR beta cDNA molecule by a template-switch 5' adaptor carrying 12 random nucleotides. Each sample yielded at least 3 million CDR3-containing paired-end reads. First-strand cDNA synthesis was performed from all RNA using the Mint cDNA synthesis kit, with priming by a TRBC-specific oligonucleotide. Following uracil-DNA glycosylase treatment, a first 18-cycle PCR with universal primers M1SS and BC2_uni_R was performed on all cDNA. The paper's data handling went like this. For normalization, 1 million high-quality reads were randomly selected from each sample, with every read carrying a distinct molecular identifier. Reads sharing molecular identifiers were discarded rather than binned into consensus sequences. MiTCR, run with a Q25 quality threshold and the strictest error-elimination algorithm, handled CDR3 identification, clonotype clustering and error correction. A nonparametric unseen species model with Euler transformation was used to estimate a lower bound on total TCR beta diversity. The public sequencing data were trimmed at Q25 with fastp and processed into clonotypes with MiXCR by TCRdb, which kept only in-frame beta chains. Entries are consolidated by CDR3 protein sequence, retaining the most common genes and DNA. None of the V and J calls come from the authors' own analysis; TCRdb made them. The sample records fewer than 2 million distinct CDR3 sequences, about 39% of which are singletons. The top ten constitute roughly 23% of the sample.

CDR1 and CDR2 are read off the germline V gene as SQVTM and ANQGSEA. From the cysteine up to the phenylalanine, the CDR3 has a length of 14 residues. CDR3 DNA only is kept here, 42 bases in frame from base 1. A distance of 17 bases separates the germline ends of V and J, which lose 1 base and 7 bases respectively. This clonotype was observed a handful of times. Its recognized antigen is unknown. Qualities for individual bases were not recorded, and no much larger clone is one base off. This receptor was obtained from a human donor in good health. This receptor chain uses TRBV29-1 and TRBJ2-7; no D segment can be confidently identified. The source material was blood. The DNA is TGCAGCGTTGAAGGCGTCAGAAAAGCAGGAGAGCAGTACTTC. This translates into CSVEGVRKAGEQYF.